This entry lists 5 T cell receptor beta chains sequenced from one sample in a study of PD-1 blockade in classical Hodgkin lymphoma. Patients all relapsed after autologous stem cell transplantation, and there was variation in brentuximab vedotin exposure. Sequenced by immunoSEQ multiplex PCR; TCRdb stores in-frame clones only, minus some. In the table there are fewer than 70,000 clones, approximately 90% of which are singletons. The starting material was peripheral blood mononuclear cells (PBMCs), obtained before the second cycle of nivolumab. The receptors shown here come from a human donor with classical Hodgkin lymphoma.

This clone was observed a single time. The rearrangement uses TRBV6-6 and TRBJ1-6; a possible D gene is TRBD1 (6 bases). The germline V gene has CDR1 MNHNY and CDR2 SVGAGI (reference sequence). V was clipped by 6 bases and J by 10 bases, with 16 bases between them. The CDR3 spans 14 residues. Here the CDR3 reads CASRPAGEWSPLHF. The DNA for the CDR3 is TGTGCCAGCAGACCCGCAGGGGAGTGGTCACCCCTCCACTTT.

The sample holds one count of this clone. The J gene is TRBJ2-1, the V gene TRBV7-9; TRBD2 is a possible D gene (6 bases). Trimming removed 3 bases at V and 0 bases at J, with 6 bases between. The germline V gene encodes CDR1 SEHNR and CDR2 FQNEAQ (reference sequence). The CDR3 runs to 14 residues. The CDR3 DNA reads TGTGCCAGCAGCTTGGGGGGCTCCTACAATGAGCAGTTCTTC. As protein: CASSLGGSYNEQFF.

The rearrangement joins TRBV7-3 to TRBJ1-6; 9 bases align to TRBD1. The CDR3 sequence is 15 residues long. The germline gives CDR1 SGHTA, CDR2 FQGTGA. Losses at the gene ends were 5 bases for V and 10 bases for J; bases not matched to a gene: 9. As DNA, the CDR3 is TGTGCCAGCAGCGAAAGGGGACAGGGCGCCTCACCCCTCCACTTT. It yields the protein CASSERGQGASPLHF.

This clone was detected once. This sequence joins TRBV5-1 and TRBJ1-2; tentative D call: TRBD1 (6 bases). CDR1 SGHRS and CDR2 YFSETQ come from the germline V gene. This CDR3 contains 15 residues. With 3 bases removed from V and 4 bases from J, the gap between germline ends came to 16 bases. In nucleotides, the CDR3 is TGCGCCAGCAGCTCGTCCGGGACAAACTTCTATGGCTACACCTTC. Amino acid sequence: CASSSSGTNFYGYTF.

The chain joins TRBV5-1 to TRBJ2-3; 7 nucleotides match TRBD1. The junction had 4 bases not matched to a gene; V was cut back by 3 bases and J by 3 bases. The CDR3 is 14 residues long. Germline assignment: CDR1 SGHRS and CDR2 YFSETQ. CDR3 sequence (DNA): TGCGCCAGCAGCTCTACAGGGGAAACAGATACGCAGTATTTT. The encoded protein is CASSSTGETDTQYF. Complete variable domain (other parts from reference TRBV5-1 and TRBJ2-3): KAGVTQTPRYLIKTRGQQVTLSCSPISGHRSVSWYQQTPGQGLQFLFEYFSETQRNKGNFPGRFSGRQFSNSRSEMNVSTLELGDSALYLCASSSTGETDTQYFGPGTRLTVL.